This TCR beta chain was sequenced for a study of blood T cell repertoires in COVID-19. On the study more broadly: T cells, B-cell-depleted T cells, or PBMCs provided the cDNA or gDNA that served as material.

The table came from immunoSEQ multiplex PCR; TCRdb's copy has only in-frame clones and leaves some out. Among under 300,000 clones listed, 85% to 95% were seen once. The CDR3 totals 14 residues. Per the germline V gene, CDR1 is KGHSH and CDR2 is LQKENI. V trimming: 3 bases; J trimming: 10 bases; junction bases outside the gene matches: 7. Sequencing was carried out using peripheral blood. The chain uses TRBV18 and TRBJ1-4, with 8 bases aligning to TRBD1. This receptor was identified in a man under 40 with COVID-19, enrolled during active disease. CDR3: CASSPDRAEGKLFF. CDR3 sequence (DNA): TGTGCCAGCTCACCGGACAGGGCCGAGGGAAAACTGTTTTTT.